The 19 T cell receptor beta chains below all came from one sample that was sequenced in a study of T cell responses to AZD1222 COVID-19 vaccine. Method: immunoSEQ multiplex PCR; TCRdb's copy keeps in-frame clones and lacks some. This sample carries about 160,000 clones, roughly 94% of them seen once, and the ten largest clones take around 1%. Sequenced here: peripheral blood, sampled 28 days after the second AZD1222 dose. The receptor source for this set is an adult who received the AZD1222 COVID-19 vaccine.

The genes are TRBV6-4 and TRBJ1-6; D is unresolved. Germline V gives CDR1 MRHNA, CDR2 SNTAGT. V lost 3 bases and J 9 bases, leaving 9 bases between the germline ends. The CDR3 contains 13 residues. The chain's CDR3 is CASSEGIGSPLHF. The DNA for the CDR3 is TGTGCCAGCAGTGAGGGTATCGGTTCACCCCTCCACTTT.

Here the CDR3 reads CASSEGRQPQHF. The DNA for the CDR3 is TGTGCCAGCAGTGAAGGTCGTCAGCCCCAGCATTTT. V usage is TRBV6-1 and J usage is TRBJ1-5; no firm D call. V lost 1 base to trimming and J lost 6 bases, with 4 bases between them. The CDR3 loop spans 12 amino acids. Germline CDR1 is MNHNS and CDR2 is SASEGT.

The chain has TRBV5-4 and TRBJ1-2; perhaps TRBD1 as D (6 bases). CDR1 SGHNT and CDR2 YYREEE come from the germline V gene (reference sequence). The germline V and J ends were trimmed by 10 bases and 0 bases, with 13 bases remaining between them. CDR3 length equals 13 residues. The CDR3 DNA follows: TGTGCCGGAAAGGGGGGCTCTAACTATGGCTACACCTTC. This translates into CAGKGGSNYGYTF.

The J gene is TRBJ2-3, the V gene TRBV5-4; D perhaps matches TRBD2 (5 bases). The germline CDR1 and CDR2 sequences are SGHNT and YYREEE (reference sequence). This CDR3 spans 14 amino acids. V was shortened by 0 bases and J by 6 bases, with 11 bases between the two germline ends. In nucleotides, the CDR3 is TGTGCCAGCAGCTTGGGAGGGAGTTGGGATACGCAGTATTTT. Translated, it gives CASSLGGSWDTQYF.

The chain has TRBV5-8 and TRBJ1-1; D gene ambiguous. CDR1 SGHTS and CDR2 YDEGEE come from the germline V gene. The CDR3 sequence is 14 residues long. V lost 7 bases to trimming and J lost 5 bases, with 18 bases between them. CDR3 in amino acids: CASVVGSRITEAFF. The CDR3 DNA sequence: TGTGCCAGCGTAGTCGGCAGTAGGATAACTGAAGCTTTCTTT.

J is TRBJ1-6 and V is TRBV7-9, with 10 nucleotides matching TRBD1. The J segment lost 9 bases and the V segment lost 2 bases, leaving 1 base of the junction unmatched. In germline, CDR1 is SEHNR, CDR2 FQNEAQ (reference sequence). The CDR3 runs 14 residues. CDR3 coding DNA: TGTGCCAGCAGCTTAAGGGACAGGGGTTCACCCCTCCACTTT. Translation gives CASSLRDRGSPLHF.

The V and J genes are TRBV19 and TRBJ1-5; D is perhaps TRBD1 (5 bases). Germline CDR1 and CDR2: LNHDA and SQIVND (reference sequence). The CDR3 is 16 residues long. V lost 3 bases to trimming and J lost 2 bases, with 14 bases between them. The CDR3 DNA follows: TGTGCCAGTAGTATTTATGGGGAAGGGGGCAATCAGCCCCAGCATTTT. It encodes CASSIYGEGGNQPQHF.

The chain combines TRBV9 with TRBJ2-2; D uncertain. The CDR3 covers 13 residues. Germline V CDR1 and CDR2: SGDLS, YYNGEE. Trimming took off 0 bases at V and 6 bases at J, with 6 bases between the two ends. The CDR3 sequence is CASSVGSAGELFF. DNA for the CDR3: TGTGCCAGCAGCGTAGGATCTGCCGGGGAGCTGTTTTTT.

This clone was found once. J is TRBJ2-1 and V is TRBV2, with 7 positions matching TRBD2. V was clipped by 10 bases and J by 1 base; unmatched bases: 7. From germline, CDR1 is SNHLY and CDR2 FYNNEI. The CDR3 spans 14 residues. The CDR3 spells CATKTSRSYNEQFF. The CDR3 region has the DNA TGTGCCACCAAGACTAGCCGGTCCTACAATGAGCAGTTCTTC.

The chain is built from TRBV3-1 (or the pseudogene TRBV3-2) and TRBJ1-3; TRBD1 is a possible D gene (5 bases). Germline V gene data show CDR1 as LGHDT and CDR2 as YNNKEL (reference sequence). Deletions cut 0 bases from V and 1 base from J, with 19 bases between. The CDR3 length is 19 residues. The CDR3 loop is CASSQDRGDWIGSGNTIYF. CDR3 DNA sequence: TGTGCCAGCAGCCAAGATCGGGGGGACTGGATAGGGTCTGGAAACACCATATATTTT.

The chain is built from TRBV7-8 and TRBJ1-2; 9 bases fit TRBD1. The ends lost 2 bases at V and 7 bases at J; junction bases unmatched: 17. Germline V gene lookup returns CDR1 SGHVS and CDR2 FQNEAQ. CDR3 length equals 18 residues. The CDR3 DNA follows: TGTGCCAGCAGCTTATTCGTACAGGGGGCCCCAGAAACGGGTGGCTACACCTTC. Its translation is CASSLFVQGAPETGGYTF.

The chain joins TRBV7-2 to TRBJ1-5; D is uncertain. Looked up from germline, CDR1 is SGHTA and CDR2 is FQGNSA. Trimming left V 1 base short and J 0 bases short, with 7 bases between. CDR3 length equals 15 residues. CDR3 in amino acids: CASSLVAGSNQPQHF. The DNA of the CDR3 is TGTGCCAGCAGCTTAGTAGCGGGTAGCAATCAGCCCCAGCATTTT.

The chain carries TRBV3-1 (or the pseudogene TRBV3-2) and TRBJ1-1, with D unclear. Germline V CDR1 and CDR2: LGHDT, YNNKEL (reference sequence). V lost 1 base and J lost 3, with 3 bases in between. The CDR3 runs 12 residues. This CDR3 reads CASSQAYTEAFF. In nucleotides, the CDR3 is TGTGCCAGCAGCCAAGCCTACACTGAAGCTTTCTTT.

This clone came up a few times. The chain uses TRBV7-2 and TRBJ1-2; the D is unclear. V was trimmed by 1 base and J by 5 bases, leaving 17 bases between them. This CDR3 is built from 16 residues. Germline V gene sequence: CDR1 SGHTA, CDR2 FQGNSA. The chain's CDR3 is CASSLDPNEREYGYTF. DNA for the CDR3: TGTGCCAGCAGCTTAGATCCGAACGAACGAGAATATGGCTACACCTTC.

This clone appeared a single time. The chain recombines TRBV3-1 (or the pseudogene TRBV3-2) with TRBJ2-7, with D unresolved. The germline V and J ends were trimmed by 1 base and 0 bases, with 13 bases remaining between them. CDR1 is LGHDT, CDR2 YNNKEL, per germline (reference sequence). The CDR3 is made up of 16 amino acids. The CDR3 DNA reads as TGTGCCAGCAGCCAAGTCCCCGACCCCTTCTCCTACGAGCAGTACTTC. Translating it yields CASSQVPDPFSYEQYF.

The V and J genes are TRBV18 and TRBJ2-1; D is unresolved. CDR1 KGHSH and CDR2 LQKENI come from the germline V gene. There are 14 residues in the CDR3. The germline V and J ends were trimmed by 0 bases and 10 bases, with 13 bases remaining between them. CDR3 protein: CASSPPPGLGEQFF. CDR3 DNA: TGTGCCAGCTCACCACCGCCTGGCCTAGGCGAGCAGTTCTTC. The entire variable domain, with the rest obtained from reference TRBV18 and TRBJ2-1, is as follows: NAGVMQNPRHLVRRRGQEARLRCSPMKGHSHVYWYRQLPEEGLKFMVYLQKENIIDESGMPKERFSAEFPKEGPSILRIQQVVRGDSAAYFCASSPPPGLGEQFFGPGTRLTVL.

This clone was detected once. The V gene is TRBV2, the J gene TRBJ1-1, with D possibly being TRBD1 (5 bases). V lost 6 bases, J lost 7 bases, and 9 bases lay in between. The CDR3 contains 11 residues. The germline gives CDR1 SNHLY, CDR2 FYNNEI. CDR3 sequence: CASSGHYEAFF. Here the CDR3 DNA reads TGTGCCAGCAGCGGACACTATGAAGCTTTCTTT.

The chain has TRBV18 and TRBJ1-4; maybe TRBD1 (5 bases). V lost 3 bases and J lost 2, with 13 bases in between. Germline CDR1 KGHSH, CDR2 LQKENI. The CDR3 runs to 16 residues. In DNA form, the CDR3 reads TGTGCCAGCTCACCTCCCCGGACAAGGACTAATGAAAAACTGTTTTTT. Its protein is CASSPPRTRTNEKLFF.

The CDR3 DNA reads as TGTGCCAGCAGCCGGACAGCTAACTATGGCTACACCTTC. Amino acid sequence: CASSRTANYGYTF. This chain joins TRBV7-9 and TRBJ1-2; TRBD1 is a possible D gene (6 bases). The length of the CDR3 is 13 residues. Deletions cut 5 bases from V and 0 bases from J, with 7 bases between. Germline V gene lookup returns CDR1 SEHNR and CDR2 FQNEAQ (reference sequence).